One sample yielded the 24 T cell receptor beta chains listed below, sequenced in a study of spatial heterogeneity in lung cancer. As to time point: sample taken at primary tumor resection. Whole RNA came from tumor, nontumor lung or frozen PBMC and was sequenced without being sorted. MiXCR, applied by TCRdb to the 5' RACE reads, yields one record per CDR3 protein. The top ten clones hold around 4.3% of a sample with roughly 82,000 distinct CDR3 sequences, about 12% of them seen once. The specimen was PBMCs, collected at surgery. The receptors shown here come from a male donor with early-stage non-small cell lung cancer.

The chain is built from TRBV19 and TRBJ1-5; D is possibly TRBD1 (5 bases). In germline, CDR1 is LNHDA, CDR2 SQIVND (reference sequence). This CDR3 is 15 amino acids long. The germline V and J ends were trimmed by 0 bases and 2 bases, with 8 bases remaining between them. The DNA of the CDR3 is TGTGCCAGTAGTATAGATGGAGGGGGCAATCAGCCCCAGCATTTT. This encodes CASSIDGGGNQPQHF.

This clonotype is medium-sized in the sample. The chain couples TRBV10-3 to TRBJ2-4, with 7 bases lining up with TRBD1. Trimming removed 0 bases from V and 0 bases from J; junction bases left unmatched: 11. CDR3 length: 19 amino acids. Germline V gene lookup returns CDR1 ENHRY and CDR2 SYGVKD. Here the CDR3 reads CAISESDSGQLLAKNIQYF. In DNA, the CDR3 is TGTGCCATCAGTGAGTCTGATTCGGGACAGTTACTAGCCAAAAACATTCAGTACTTC.

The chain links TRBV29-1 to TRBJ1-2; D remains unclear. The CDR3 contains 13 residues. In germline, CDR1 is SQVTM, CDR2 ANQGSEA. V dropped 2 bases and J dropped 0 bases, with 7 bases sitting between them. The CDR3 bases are TGCAGCGTTGAACAGGTTACTAACTATGGCTACACCTTC. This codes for CSVEQVTNYGYTF.

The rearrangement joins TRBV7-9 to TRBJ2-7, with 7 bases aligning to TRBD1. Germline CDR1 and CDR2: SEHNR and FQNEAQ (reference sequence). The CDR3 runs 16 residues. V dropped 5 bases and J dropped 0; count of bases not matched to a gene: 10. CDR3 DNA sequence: TGTGCCAGCAGCGCTACTACAGGGGCAATCTCCTACGAGCAGTACTTC. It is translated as CASSATTGAISYEQYF. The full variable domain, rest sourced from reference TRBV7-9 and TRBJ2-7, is DTGVSQNPRHKITKRGQNVTFRCDPISEHNRLYWYRQTLGQGPEFLTYFQNEAQLEKSRLLSDRFSAERPKGSFSTLEIQRTEQGDSAMYLCASSATTGAISYEQYFGPGTRLTVT.

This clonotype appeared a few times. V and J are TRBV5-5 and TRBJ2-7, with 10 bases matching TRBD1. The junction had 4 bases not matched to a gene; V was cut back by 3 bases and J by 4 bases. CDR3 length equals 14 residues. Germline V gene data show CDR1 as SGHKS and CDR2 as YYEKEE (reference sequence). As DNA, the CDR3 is TGTGCCAGCAGCTCCGACAGGGGGCTATACGAGCAGTACTTC. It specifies CASSSDRGLYEQYF.

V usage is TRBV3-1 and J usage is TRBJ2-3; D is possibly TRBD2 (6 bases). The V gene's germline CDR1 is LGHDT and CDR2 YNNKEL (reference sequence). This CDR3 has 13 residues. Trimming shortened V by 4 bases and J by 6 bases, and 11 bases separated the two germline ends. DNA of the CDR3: TGTGCCAGCAGCCTTTTTAGCGGCGATACGCAGTATTTT. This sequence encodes CASSLFSGDTQYF.

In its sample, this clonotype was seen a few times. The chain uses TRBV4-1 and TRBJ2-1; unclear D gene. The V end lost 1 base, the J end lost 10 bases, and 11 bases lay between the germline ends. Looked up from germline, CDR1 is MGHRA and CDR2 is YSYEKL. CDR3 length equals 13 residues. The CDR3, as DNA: TGCGCCAGCAGCCAAGCCCTATGGCAAGAGCAGTTCTTC. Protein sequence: CASSQALWQEQFF.

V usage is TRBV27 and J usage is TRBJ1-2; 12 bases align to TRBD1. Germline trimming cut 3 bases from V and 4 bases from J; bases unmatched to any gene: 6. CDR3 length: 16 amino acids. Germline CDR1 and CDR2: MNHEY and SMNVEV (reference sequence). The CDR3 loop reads CASSFRDRGLSYGYTF. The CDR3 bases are TGTGCCAGCAGTTTCCGGGACAGGGGGCTTTCCTATGGCTACACCTTC.

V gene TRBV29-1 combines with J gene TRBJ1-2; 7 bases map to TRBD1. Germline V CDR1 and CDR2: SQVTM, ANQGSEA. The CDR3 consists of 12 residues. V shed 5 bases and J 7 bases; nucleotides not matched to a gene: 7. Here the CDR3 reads CSVNTGDGGYTF. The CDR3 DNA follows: TGCAGCGTTAACACAGGGGATGGTGGCTACACCTTC.

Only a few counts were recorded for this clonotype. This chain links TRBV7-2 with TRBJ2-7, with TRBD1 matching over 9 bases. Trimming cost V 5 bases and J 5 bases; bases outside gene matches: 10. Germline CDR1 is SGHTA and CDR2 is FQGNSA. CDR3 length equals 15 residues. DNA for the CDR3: TGTGCCAGCAGCCCCTCCGGGGGACAGGGCCACGAGCAGTACTTC. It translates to CASSPSGGQGHEQYF.

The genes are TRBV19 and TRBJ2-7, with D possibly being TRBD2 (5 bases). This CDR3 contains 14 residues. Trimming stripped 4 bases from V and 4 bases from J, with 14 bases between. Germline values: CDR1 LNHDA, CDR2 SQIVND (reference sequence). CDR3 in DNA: TGTGCCAGTAGTAGGGAGAGGAGCCATTACGAGCAGTACTTC. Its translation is CASSRERSHYEQYF. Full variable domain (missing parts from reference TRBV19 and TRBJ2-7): DGGITQSPKYLFRKEGQNVTLSCEQNLNHDAMYWYRQDPGQGLRLIYYSQIVNDFQKGDIAEGYSVSREKKESFPLTVTSAQKNPTAFYLCASSRERSHYEQYFGPGTRLTVT.

The CDR3 DNA follows: TGTGCCACCAGCAGAGCCCCCACTAGTACAGATACGCAGTATTTT. It is translated as CATSRAPTSTDTQYF. This chain connects TRBV15 to TRBJ2-3; the D gene is possibly TRBD2 (5 bases). The V gene lost 1 base and the J gene lost 3 bases, with 11 bases spanning the gap. The CDR3 totals 15 residues. CDR1 LNHNV and CDR2 YYDKDF come from the germline V gene (reference sequence).

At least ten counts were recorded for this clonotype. CDR3 protein: CATATDGGETQYF. Here the CDR3 DNA reads TGTGCCACCGCCACGGACGGGGGAGAGACCCAGTACTTC. The chain couples TRBV24-1 to TRBJ2-5; possible D gene TRBD2, 6 bases. The CDR3 covers 13 residues. The V gene's germline CDR1 is KGHDR and CDR2 SFDVKD. V was cut by 9 bases and J by 4 bases, with 14 bases left in between.

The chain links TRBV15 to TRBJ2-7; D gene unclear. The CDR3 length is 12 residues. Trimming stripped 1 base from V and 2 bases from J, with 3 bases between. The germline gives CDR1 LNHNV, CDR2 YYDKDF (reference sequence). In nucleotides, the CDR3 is TGTGCCACCAGCAGAGGCACCTACGAGCAGTACTTC. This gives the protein CATSRGTYEQYF. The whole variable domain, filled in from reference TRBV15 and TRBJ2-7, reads DAMVIQNPRYQVTQFGKPVTLSCSQTLNHNVMYWYQQKSSQAPKLLFHYYDKDFNNEADTPDNFQSRRPNTSFCFLDIRSPGLGDTAMYLCATSRGTYEQYFGPGTRLTVT.

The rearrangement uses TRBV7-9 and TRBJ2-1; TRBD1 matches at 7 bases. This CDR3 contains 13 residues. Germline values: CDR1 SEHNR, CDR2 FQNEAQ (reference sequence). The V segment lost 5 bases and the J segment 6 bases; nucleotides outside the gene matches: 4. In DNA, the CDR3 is TGTGCCAGCAGCGAGGGACAGCCCAATGAGCAGTTCTTC. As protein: CASSEGQPNEQFF.

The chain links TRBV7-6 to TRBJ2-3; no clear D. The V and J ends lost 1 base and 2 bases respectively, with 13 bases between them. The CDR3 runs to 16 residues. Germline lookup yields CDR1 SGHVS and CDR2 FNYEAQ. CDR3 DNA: TGTGCCAGCAGCTTAGGCCCCTGGCCCGTCACAGATACGCAGTATTTT. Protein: CASSLGPWPVTDTQYF.

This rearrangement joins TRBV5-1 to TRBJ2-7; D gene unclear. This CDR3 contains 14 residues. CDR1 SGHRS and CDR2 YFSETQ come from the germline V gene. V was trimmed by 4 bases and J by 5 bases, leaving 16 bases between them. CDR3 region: CASSPQEGRDEQYF. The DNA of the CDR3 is TGCGCCAGCAGCCCCCAAGAAGGCCGCGACGAGCAGTACTTC.

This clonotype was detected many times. CDR3 sequence reads: CASISGTSRVDEQFF. Here the CDR3 DNA reads TGTGCCAGCATCTCCGGGACTAGCAGAGTCGATGAGCAGTTCTTC. This chain links TRBV2 with TRBJ2-1, with TRBD2 matching 9 bases. V shed 7 bases and J 8 bases; nucleotides not matched to a gene: 12. The CDR3 totals 15 residues. CDR1 and CDR2 (germline): SNHLY, FYNNEI. The full variable domain, with the rest looked up from reference TRBV2 and TRBJ2-1, is EPEVTQTPSHQVTQMGQEVILRCVPISNHLYFYWYRQILGQKVEFLVSFYNNEISEKSEIFDDQFSVERPDGSNFTLKIRSTKLEDSAMYFCASISGTSRVDEQFFGPGTRLTVL.

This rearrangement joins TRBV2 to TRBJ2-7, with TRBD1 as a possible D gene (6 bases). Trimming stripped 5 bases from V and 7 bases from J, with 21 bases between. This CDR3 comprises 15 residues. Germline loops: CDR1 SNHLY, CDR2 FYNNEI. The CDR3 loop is CASSWTDLRKWEQYF. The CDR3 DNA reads TGTGCCAGCAGTTGGACAGACCTCCGAAAGTGGGAGCAGTACTTC.

This CDR3 is CASSVTGLQQETQYF. The CDR3 nucleotides are TGTGCCAGCAGCGTGACAGGGCTCCAGCAAGAGACCCAGTACTTC. This chain connects TRBV7-9 to TRBJ2-5; the match to TRBD1 covers 7 bases. Trimming at V came to 5 bases and at J to 2 bases, leaving 8 bases not matched to a gene. Germline V lookup: CDR1 SEHNR, CDR2 FQNEAQ (reference sequence). The CDR3 has 15 amino acids.

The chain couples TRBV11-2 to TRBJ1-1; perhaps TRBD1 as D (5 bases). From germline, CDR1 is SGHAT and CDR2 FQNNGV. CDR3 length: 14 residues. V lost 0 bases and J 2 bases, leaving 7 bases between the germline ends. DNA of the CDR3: TGTGCCAGCAGCTTAGACAGGGATAACACTGAAGCTTTCTTT. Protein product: CASSLDRDNTEAFF.

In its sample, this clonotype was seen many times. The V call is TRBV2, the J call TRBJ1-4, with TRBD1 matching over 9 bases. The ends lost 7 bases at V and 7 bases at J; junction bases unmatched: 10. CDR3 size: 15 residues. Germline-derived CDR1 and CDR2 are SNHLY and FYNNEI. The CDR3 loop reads CASTLQGASFEKLFF. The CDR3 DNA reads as TGTGCCAGCACCCTACAGGGGGCTAGTTTTGAAAAACTGTTTTTT.

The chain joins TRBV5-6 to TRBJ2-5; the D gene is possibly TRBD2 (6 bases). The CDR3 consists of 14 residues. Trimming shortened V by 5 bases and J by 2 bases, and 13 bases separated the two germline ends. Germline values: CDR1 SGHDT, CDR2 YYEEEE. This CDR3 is CASSPDAGQETQYF. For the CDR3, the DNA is TGTGCCAGCAGTCCCGACGCGGGGCAAGAGACCCAGTACTTC.

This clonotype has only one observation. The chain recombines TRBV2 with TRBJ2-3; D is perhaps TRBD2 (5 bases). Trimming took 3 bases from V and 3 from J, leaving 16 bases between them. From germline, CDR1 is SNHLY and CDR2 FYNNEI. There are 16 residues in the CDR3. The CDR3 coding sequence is TGTGCCAGCAGTGAGGAGGTGGCAGTGGGAACAGATACGCAGTATTTT. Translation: CASSEEVAVGTDTQYF. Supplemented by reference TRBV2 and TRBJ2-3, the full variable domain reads EPEVTQTPSHQVTQMGQEVILRCVPISNHLYFYWYRQILGQKVEFLVSFYNNEISEKSEIFDDQFSVERPDGSNFTLKIRSTKLEDSAMYFCASSEEVAVGTDTQYFGPGTRLTVL.